The subject of this entry is one T cell receptor (beta chain). Its binding antigen is unknown. For this mouse receptor, gene names and germline sequences are murine. The read ends 1 residue shy of where the CDR3 ends; the end is completed using the germline J gene. V is shortened by 4 bases, J by 1 base, and the region joining them spans 5 bases. CDR1 and CDR2 are read off the germline V gene as NNHDY and SYVADS. The cysteine opens and the phenylalanine closes a CDR3 of 12 amino acids. The 33 bases shown cover part of the CDR3, and their frame starts at base 1. The data stem from a study of tissue T cells after allogeneic stem cell transplantation (dated by TCRdb to between 2021 and 2023). With regard to the full study: The study profiled TCR beta repertoires across many tissues from research autopsies of patients with and without GVHD, plus mouse models of GVHD. The human arm was conducted as a prospective observational study, and neither blinding nor randomization was performed.

Library preparation was by the immunoSEQ multiplex PCR assay. TCRbeta CDR3 sequencing was done by Adaptive Biotechnologies at survey depth, reporting CDR3 sequences, V/J genes, productive frequency and template counts. TCR beta CDR3 regions were amplified from genomic DNA instead of RNA. The published analysis was carried out like this. Jensen-Shannon divergence was used to quantify pairwise repertoire overlap between tissues, with a value of 1 indicating complete divergence and a value of 0 indicating identical repertoires. Tissues were grouped by single-linkage agglomerative hierarchical clustering of pairwise JSD values, and the clustering results were shown as dendrograms. GLIPH2 was applied to all patient samples using simulation_depth 1000, kmer_min_depth 3, and cdr3_length_cutoff 8, and only groups with more than two unique CDR3s were retained. A standardized tissue-overlap score was generated by extrapolating Jaccard GLIPH-group overlap across patients to a standard repertoire size of 1000 clones. To look at how diversity was associated with clinical or experimental variables, linear mixed-effect models were used, with tissue treated as a fixed effect and individual treated as a random effect. TCRdb re-hosts the immuneACCESS table, in-frame sequences only. Its copies lack some clones; in the studies checked, an unresolved V gene accounts for under half of them, and the cause for the rest is not known. The V and J calls and clone size were taken over from that table, and D and trimming were inferred from the DNA. In this sample the table shows thousands of clones, 50% of which occur a single time. Clones ranked in the top ten supply 3% to 4.5% of the sample.

What the authors observed across the whole study: Only a few T cell clones appeared in more than one patient, yet motif-based clustering showed tissue-specific repertoire signatures that were shared between patients. In both patients and mice, T cells from blood and spleen picked up only a limited part of the TCR repertoire that was detected in tissues. Within patients, how anatomically similar tissues were was a major factor shaping TCR repertoire composition, regardless of disease or transplant status. The patient cohort was small and clinically heterogeneous, and sampling depth was acknowledged as a limitation. Which tissue TCRs were alloreactive or antigen-specific was not determined in the study, and some clones might have been persisting host cells.

The sample's time point label, decoded: mouse harvest day 7 after allogeneic transplant. Each mouse graft, delivered by tail vein injection, combined 10^6 splenic CD5+ T cells with 10^7 T-cell-depleted bone marrow cells. GVHD in mice was modeled with a major MHC-mismatch B6 (H2b) into BALB/c (H2d) model, and tissues were profiled at day 7 or 14. On day 7 or 14 post-transplant, mouse tissues and retro-orbital blood were harvested with separate sterile tools for each animal, and livers were flushed before harvest. Before genomic DNA isolation with the DNeasy Blood & Tissue Kit, mouse tissues were minced using razor blades in buffered saline.

This chain joins TRBV13-3 to TRBJ1-1; there is no confident call for the D gene. Material: gut tissue. This receptor was identified in a female BALB/c mouse given C57BL/6 T cells with graft-versus-host disease after an allogeneic hematopoietic cell transplant. CDR3 DNA (partial): TGTGCCAGCAGTTTCAAAAACACAGAAGTCTTC. It translates as CASSFKNTEVF. The entire CDR3 is CASSFKNTEVFF.